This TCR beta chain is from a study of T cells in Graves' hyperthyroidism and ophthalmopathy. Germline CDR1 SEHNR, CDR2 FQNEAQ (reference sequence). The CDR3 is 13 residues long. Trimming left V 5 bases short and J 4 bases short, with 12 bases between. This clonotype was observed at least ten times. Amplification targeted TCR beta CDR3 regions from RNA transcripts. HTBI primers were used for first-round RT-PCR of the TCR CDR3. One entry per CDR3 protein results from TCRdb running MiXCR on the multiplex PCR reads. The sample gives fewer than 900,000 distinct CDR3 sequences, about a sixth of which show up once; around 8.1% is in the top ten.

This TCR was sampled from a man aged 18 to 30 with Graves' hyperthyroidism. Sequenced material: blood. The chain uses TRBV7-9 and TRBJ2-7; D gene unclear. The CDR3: CASSRIVGYEQYF. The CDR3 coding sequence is TGTGCCAGCAGCCGAATTGTAGGGTACGAGCAGTACTTC.